This TCR beta chain was captured by sequencing in a study of identical twins. Overall study findings and caveats: Possibly, invariant MAIT and iNKT cells partly confounded zero-insertion analyses.

All donors were healthy, and all were Caucasian. The CDR3 totals 15 residues. V was cut by 6 bases and J by 4 bases, with 16 bases left in between. Via MiXCR, TCRdb re-called the 5' RACE reads, giving one row per CDR3 protein. The table has 200,000 to 250,000 distinct CDR3 sequences, 6.5% seen once. This clonotype showed up just a few times. Its antigen is not identified. This sample was also put to use in a study of T cells expressing NK-cell markers. That report notes: Investigators obtained TCR beta repertoires from sorted CD3+CD56+NKG2C+, CD3+CD56+NKG2C- and CD3+CD56-NKG2C+ T cells. CD8+ T cells in 5 or 6 donors included dominant NKG2C+ clonotypes at roughly 1.0-7.0%.

Material for sequencing was CD8+ T cells sorted from blood. This chain connects TRBV12-3 or TRBV12-4 to TRBJ2-1; D unclear. This clonotype was sampled from a woman aged 18-29 years in good health. This CDR3 is CASSAPDHNYNEQFF. The CDR3 region has the DNA TGTGCCAGCAGCGCCCCGGACCACAATTACAATGAGCAGTTCTTC.